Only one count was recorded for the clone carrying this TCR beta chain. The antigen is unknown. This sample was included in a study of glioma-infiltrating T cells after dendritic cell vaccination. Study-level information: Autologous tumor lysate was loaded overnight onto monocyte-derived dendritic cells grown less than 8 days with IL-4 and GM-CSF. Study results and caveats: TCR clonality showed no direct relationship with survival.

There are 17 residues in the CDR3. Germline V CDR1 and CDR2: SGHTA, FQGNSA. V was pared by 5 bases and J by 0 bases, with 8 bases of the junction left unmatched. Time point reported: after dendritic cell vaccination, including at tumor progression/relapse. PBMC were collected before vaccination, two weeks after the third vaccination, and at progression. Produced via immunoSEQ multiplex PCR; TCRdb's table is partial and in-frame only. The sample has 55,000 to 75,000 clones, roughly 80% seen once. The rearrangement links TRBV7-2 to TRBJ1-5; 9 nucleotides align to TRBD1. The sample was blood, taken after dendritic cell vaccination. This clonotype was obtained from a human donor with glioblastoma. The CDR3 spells CASSVTGGGYSNQPQHF. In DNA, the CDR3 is TGTGCCAGCAGCGTAACAGGGGGCGGGTATAGCAATCAGCCCCAGCATTTT.